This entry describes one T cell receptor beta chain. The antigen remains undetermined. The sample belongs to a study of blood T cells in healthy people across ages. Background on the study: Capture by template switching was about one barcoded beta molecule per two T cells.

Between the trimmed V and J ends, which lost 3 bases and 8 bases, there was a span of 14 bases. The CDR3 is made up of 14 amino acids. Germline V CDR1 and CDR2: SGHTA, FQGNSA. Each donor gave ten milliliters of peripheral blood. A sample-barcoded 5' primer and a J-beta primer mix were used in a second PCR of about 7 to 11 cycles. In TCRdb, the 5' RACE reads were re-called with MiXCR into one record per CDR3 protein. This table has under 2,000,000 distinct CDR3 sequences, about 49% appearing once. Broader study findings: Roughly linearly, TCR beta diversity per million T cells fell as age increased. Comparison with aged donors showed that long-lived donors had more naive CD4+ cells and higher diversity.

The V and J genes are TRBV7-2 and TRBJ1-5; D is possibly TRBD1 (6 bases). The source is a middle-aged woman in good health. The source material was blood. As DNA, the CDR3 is TGTGCCAGCAGCTTTTGGGGGGCCGGTGAGCCCCAGCATTTT. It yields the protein CASSFWGAGEPQHF.